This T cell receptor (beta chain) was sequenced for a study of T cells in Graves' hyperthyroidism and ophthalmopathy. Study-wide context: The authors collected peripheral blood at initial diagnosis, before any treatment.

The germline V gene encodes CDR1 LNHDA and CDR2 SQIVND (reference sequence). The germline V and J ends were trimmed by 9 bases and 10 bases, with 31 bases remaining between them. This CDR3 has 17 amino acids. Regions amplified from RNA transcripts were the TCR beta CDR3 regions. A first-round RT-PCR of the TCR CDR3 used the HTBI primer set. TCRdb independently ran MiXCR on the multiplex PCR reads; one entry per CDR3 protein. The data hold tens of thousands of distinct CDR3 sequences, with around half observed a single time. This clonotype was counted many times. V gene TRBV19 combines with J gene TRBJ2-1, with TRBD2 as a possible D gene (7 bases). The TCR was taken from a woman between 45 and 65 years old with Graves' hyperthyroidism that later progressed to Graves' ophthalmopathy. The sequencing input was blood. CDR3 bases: TGTGCCAGCACAGTCAATAGGAGGGGGAGGGCCGCAGGGGAGCAGTTCTTC. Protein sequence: CASTVNRRGRAAGEQFF.